This TCR beta chain was identified in a study of OX40 agonist ivuxolimab in advanced cancers. The CDR3 is 15 residues long. TCRdb's copy holds only in-frame clones and misses some; the assay was immunoSEQ multiplex PCR. This table holds 45,000 to 70,000 clones, approximately 86% found once. This clone was detected only once. The receptor was derived from an adult with an advanced solid tumor such as melanoma, head and neck, liver or kidney cancer. The chain is built from TRBV12-1 and TRBJ1-4; the table's D call, TRBD1, has no DNA check behind it. TRBV12-1 counts as a pseudogene. The sequencing used CD4+ or CD8+ T cells sorted from blood, collected in a trial of the OX40 agonist ivuxolimab. CDR3 sequence (DNA): TGTGCCAGCAGCTTTGTGGGGGCTGATAATGAAAAACTGTTTTTT. Translated: CASSFVGADNEKLFF.